This T cell receptor (beta chain) appears in the sequencing data of a study of shared clonotypes between healthy human individuals. With regard to this clone: Its specificity is unknown.

Notes on the study in general: Non-shared clonotypes had lower generation probabilities than those shared by all four donors.

Using immunoSEQ multiplex PCR, the repertoire was profiled, and TCRdb retains in-frame clones only, with some absent. The table includes over 300,000 clones, around 87% detected once. The CDR3 sequence is 16 residues long. V was trimmed by 0 bases and J by 0 bases, leaving 12 bases between them. From germline, CDR1 is LGHNA and CDR2 YNFKEQ. This receptor was obtained from a man aged 18 to 30 in good health. This chain uses TRBV4-2 with TRBJ2-7; D is uncertain. Sequencing used memory CD8+ T cells sorted from blood. Subset meaning: CD45RO+ cells pooled with CCR7-negative TemRA cells. Here the CDR3 reads CASSQEGSSFSYEQYF. DNA for the CDR3: TGTGCCAGCAGCCAAGAGGGCTCATCCTTCTCCTACGAGCAGTACTTC.